The 32 T cell receptor beta chains given below trace back to one sample, sequenced in a study of Ad26.COV2.S vaccination and SARS-CoV-2 variants. Stated treatment: 15 to 20 received Ad26.COV2.S at low or high dose, single or two shots; 5 received placebo; per-sample allocation not given. Day 63 after the first injection of vaccine or placebo was the sampling time. Libraries were prepared by immunoSEQ multiplex PCR; TCRdb keeps only in-frame clonotypes and omits some of them. The sample carries some 340,000 clones, about 82% recorded once. Sample: peripheral blood, taken in a trial of Ad26.COV2.S vaccine versus placebo. These receptors were collected from a person aged 18 to 65 who received the Ad26.COV2.S COVID-19 vaccine or a placebo.

J is TRBJ1-5 and V is TRBV6-5; the D is unclear. The CDR3 length is 14 residues. Germline loops: CDR1 MNHEY, CDR2 SVGAGI. Trimming pared 7 bases from V and 0 bases from J, leaving 10 bases between. The CDR3 coding sequence is TGTGCCAGCACCCAGCAGGATAGCAATCAGCCCCAGCATTTT. It specifies CASTQQDSNQPQHF.

Only a few counts were recorded for this clone. The J gene is TRBJ1-2, the V gene TRBV7-9; maybe TRBD1 (5 bases). V lost 5 bases, J lost 0 bases, and 16 bases lay in between. This CDR3 comprises 16 residues. In germline, CDR1 is SEHNR, CDR2 FQNEAQ (reference sequence). The DNA for the CDR3 is TGTGCCAGCAGCGATCAAACAGGTTACTCTAACTATGGCTACACCTTC. Translation: CASSDQTGYSNYGYTF.

J is TRBJ2-1 and V is TRBV7-3; no definite D call. The V gene's germline CDR1 is SGHTA and CDR2 FQGTGA. The CDR3 totals 14 residues. Trimming took 5 bases from V and 5 from J, leaving 13 bases between them. The chain's CDR3 is CASSQANRDNEQFF. The DNA for the CDR3 is TGTGCCAGCAGCCAGGCGAATAGGGACAATGAGCAGTTCTTC.

This clone was observed once. The chain recombines TRBV19 with TRBJ1-5; unclear D gene. The CDR3 is 13 amino acids. Per the germline V gene, CDR1 is LNHDA and CDR2 is SQIVND (reference sequence). V lost 7 bases, J lost 7 bases, and 14 bases lay in between. The CDR3 is CASTAAGQQPQHF. CDR3 DNA: TGTGCCAGTACCGCGGCAGGTCAGCAGCCCCAGCATTTT. Variable domain in full (rest from reference TRBV19 and TRBJ1-5): DGGITQSPKYLFRKEGQNVTLSCEQNLNHDAMYWYRQDPGQGLRLIYYSQIVNDFQKGDIAEGYSVSREKKESFPLTVTSAQKNPTAFYLCASTAAGQQPQHFGDGTRLSIL.

The rearrangement links TRBV14 to TRBJ2-5; 10 bases match TRBD1. J gave up 4 bases and V 5 bases, and 7 bases lay outside the gene matches. The CDR3 extends over 15 amino acids. Germline CDR1 and CDR2: SGHDN and FVKESK. The CDR3, as DNA: TGTGCCAGCAGCGTCGGACAGGGGGTTAGAGAGACCCAGTACTTC. The encoded protein is CASSVGQGVRETQYF.

V and J are TRBV6-6 and TRBJ1-5; the D is unclear. The CDR3 consists of 11 residues. V lost 3 bases to trimming and J lost 11 bases, with 8 bases between them. Germline V gene data show CDR1 as MNHNY and CDR2 as SVGAGI (reference sequence). The CDR3 DNA sequence: TGTGCCAGCAGTTATCACAAGGCCCAGCATTTT. Translated, it gives CASSYHKAQHF.

V usage is TRBV25-1 and J usage is TRBJ2-5; D is ambiguous. This CDR3 spans 15 amino acids. Germline lookup yields CDR1 MGHDK and CDR2 SYGVNS. The V gene lost 3 bases and the J gene lost 5 bases, with 16 bases spanning the gap. CDR3 bases: TGTGCCAGCAGTGACCTCTTAGCAGCCGGTGAGACCCAGTACTTC. It codes for CASSDLLAAGETQYF.

The V call is TRBV30, the J call TRBJ1-6; a weak D match, TRBD1 (6 bases). This CDR3 region has 15 residues. Germline CDR1 is GTSNPN and CDR2 is SVGIG (reference sequence). V was pared by 2 bases and J by 0 bases, with 8 bases between. CDR3 DNA sequence: TGTGCCTGGAGTACAGGGAGCTCCTATAATTCACCCCTCCACTTT. Protein: CAWSTGSSYNSPLHF.

For the CDR3, the DNA is TGCGCCAGCAGTACGCTGGGAACTAATGAAAAACTGTTTTTT. This codes for CASSTLGTNEKLFF. This rearrangement joins TRBV5-1 to TRBJ1-4; D is uncertain. Germline CDR1 is SGHRS and CDR2 is YFSETQ. Trimming stripped 5 bases from V and 1 base from J, with 9 bases between. CDR3 length: 14 amino acids.

The rearrangement links TRBV9 to TRBJ2-1; TRBD1 agrees at 12 bases. V was clipped by 3 bases and J by 8 bases; unmatched bases: 9. The CDR3 loop spans 16 amino acids. Per germline, CDR1 SGDLS and CDR2 YYNGEE. The CDR3 DNA is TGTGCCAGCAGCGAGGAAGGGACAGGGGGCACGGATGAGCAGTTCTTC. Encoded protein: CASSEEGTGGTDEQFF.

The chain couples TRBV5-1 to TRBJ1-2; D might be TRBD1 (5 bases). Looked up from germline, CDR1 is SGHRS and CDR2 is YFSETQ. The CDR3 contains 12 residues. The ends were cut back, 0 bases at V and 8 bases at J, with 8 bases in the middle. The CDR3 reads CASSLGAGGYTF. The CDR3 nucleotides read TGCGCCAGCAGCTTGGGAGCAGGGGGCTACACCTTC.

CDR3 DNA sequence: TGTGCCAGCAATTTGGGCGGGGAGCTGTTTTTT. As protein: CASNLGGELFF. The rearrangement joins TRBV11-2 to TRBJ2-2, with no clear D. The CDR3 extends over 11 amino acids. Trimming left V 7 bases short and J 7 bases short, with 7 bases between. Germline assignment: CDR1 SGHAT and CDR2 FQNNGV.

The chain carries TRBV3-1 (or the pseudogene TRBV3-2) and TRBJ2-3; no clear D. The germline V gene has CDR1 LGHDT and CDR2 YNNKEL (reference sequence). CDR3 length: 14 amino acids. Trimming pared 6 bases from V and 4 bases from J, leaving 14 bases between. This CDR3 is CASRSSRGADTQYF. The CDR3 DNA reads as TGTGCCAGCAGAAGTAGCAGAGGAGCAGATACGCAGTATTTT.

This clone has a count of ten or more. This chain joins TRBV19 and TRBJ1-5; 7 bases line up with TRBD1. V lost 5 bases, J lost 5 bases, and 9 bases stayed unmatched. Germline CDR1 is LNHDA and CDR2 is SQIVND (reference sequence). This CDR3 is 15 amino acids long. The CDR3 coding sequence is TGTGCCAGTAGTTATATAGGGGGCGCGGATCAGCCCCAGCATTTT. This gives the protein CASSYIGGADQPQHF.

This clone was seen once. The rearrangement joins TRBV3-1 (or the pseudogene TRBV3-2) to TRBJ2-3, with TRBD2 matching 9 bases. Germline trimming cut 6 bases from V and 2 bases from J; bases unmatched to any gene: 6. This CDR3 region has 15 residues. Germline V lookup: CDR1 LGHDT, CDR2 YNNKEL (reference sequence). The CDR3 loop is CASSRAGGYTDTQYF. The CDR3 DNA sequence: TGTGCCAGCAGTCGGGCGGGGGGGTACACAGATACGCAGTATTTT.

The chain joins TRBV6-4 to TRBJ2-1; TRBD2 matches 14 bases. V lost 8 bases and J lost 4; bases outside the gene matches: 1. Germline V gene lookup returns CDR1 MRHNA and CDR2 SNTAGT. CDR3 size: 14 residues. This chain's CDR3 is CASRLAGGYNEQFF. The CDR3 DNA is TGTGCCAGCCGACTAGCGGGGGGGTACAATGAGCAGTTCTTC.

This clone has just one count. This rearrangement joins TRBV27 to TRBJ1-1; D not resolved. Per the germline V gene, CDR1 is MNHEY and CDR2 is SMNVEV (reference sequence). This CDR3 is 13 amino acids long. Deletions cut 7 bases from V and 1 base from J, with 10 bases between. CDR3 sequence (DNA): TGTGCCAGCAAGGTGAGGAGGAACACTGAAGCTTTCTTT. Residues: CASKVRRNTEAFF.

V and J are TRBV7-9 and TRBJ2-7; 7 bases agree with TRBD1. CDR1 and CDR2 from the germline V gene are SEHNR and FQNEAQ (reference sequence). This CDR3 comprises 12 residues. V was pared by 6 bases and J by 2 bases, with 1 base of the junction left unmatched. The CDR3 is CASRGTAYEQYF. CDR3 sequence (DNA): TGTGCCAGCAGGGGGACAGCCTACGAGCAGTACTTC.

This chain's CDR3 is CASSSGQGGRYEQYF. As DNA, the CDR3 is TGCGCCAGCAGCTCTGGACAGGGCGGTCGGTACGAGCAGTACTTC. The chain combines TRBV5-1 with TRBJ2-7; 8 nucleotides agree with TRBD1. CDR1 SGHRS and CDR2 YFSETQ come from the germline V gene. V was clipped by 3 bases and J by 4 bases; unmatched bases: 9. The CDR3 contains 15 residues.

The V and J genes are TRBV11-2 and TRBJ1-2; D not certain. Trimming cost V 0 bases and J 5 bases, with 7 bases left between them. The germline V gene encodes CDR1 SGHAT and CDR2 FQNNGV. The CDR3 is made up of 13 amino acids. The CDR3 is CASSLELGYGYTF. In nucleotides, the CDR3 is TGTGCCAGCAGCTTAGAACTCGGATATGGCTACACCTTC.

The chain carries TRBV7-9 and TRBJ2-3; D is unclear. CDR1 is SEHNR, CDR2 FQNEAQ, per germline (reference sequence). The CDR3 is made up of 14 amino acids. V lost 0 bases to trimming and J lost 0 bases, with 4 bases between them. The CDR3 is CASSLAGSTDTQYF. The CDR3 nucleotides read TGTGCCAGCAGCTTAGCGGGGAGCACAGATACGCAGTATTTT.

The V and J genes are TRBV30 and TRBJ1-1; TRBD1 is a possible D gene (6 bases). V lost 1 base to trimming and J lost 7 bases, with 19 bases between them. Germline CDR1 and CDR2: GTSNPN and SVGIG (reference sequence). This CDR3 is built from 15 residues. The CDR3 loop reads CAWSALGLGGLEAFF. The CDR3 DNA follows: TGTGCCTGGAGTGCCCTGGGACTTGGGGGCCTTGAAGCTTTCTTT.

V and J are TRBV6-6 and TRBJ1-2; no firm D call. In germline, CDR1 is MNHNY, CDR2 SVGAGI (reference sequence). The CDR3 consists of 14 residues. V was trimmed by 5 bases and J by 5 bases, leaving 15 bases between them. CDR3 amino acids: CASSQRTGLYGYTF. CDR3 DNA sequence: TGTGCCAGCAGTCAGCGGACGGGCCTTTATGGCTACACCTTC.

The V call is TRBV5-1, the J call TRBJ2-1; D possibly matches TRBD1 or TRBD2 (5 bases each). CDR3 length equals 14 residues. CDR1 is SGHRS and CDR2 is YFSETQ in the germline V gene. V was pared by 5 bases and J by 0 bases, with 9 bases between. Here the CDR3 reads CASRQAGSYNEQFF. The DNA of the CDR3 is TGCGCCAGCAGACAGGCGGGCTCCTACAATGAGCAGTTCTTC.

The V gene is TRBV5-1, the J gene TRBJ2-3; 12 nucleotides align to TRBD2. The V and J ends lost 3 bases and 2 bases, in that order; junction bases with no gene match: 7. The CDR3 totals 17 residues. Germline CDR1 SGHRS, CDR2 YFSETQ. The CDR3 DNA follows: TGCGCCAGCAGCTCTCCTAGCGGGGGGGCTACCACAGATACGCAGTATTTT. Protein: CASSSPSGGATTDTQYF.

The J gene is TRBJ1-4, the V gene TRBV3-1 (or the pseudogene TRBV3-2); 9 bases fit TRBD1. The CDR3 spans 15 residues. Germline V gene sequence: CDR1 LGHDT, CDR2 YNNKEL (reference sequence). The V gene end was trimmed by 4 bases and the J gene end by 5 bases; junction bases not matched to a gene: 5. For the CDR3, the DNA is TGTGCCAGCAGCCTCCGTGGACAGGGGAATGAAAAACTGTTTTTT. Translation: CASSLRGQGNEKLFF.

The chain has TRBV14 and TRBJ2-3; D call uncertain. Germline-derived CDR1 and CDR2 are SGHDN and FVKESK. Trimming removed 4 bases at V and 1 base at J, with 6 bases between. The CDR3 has 13 amino acids. CDR3 loop: CASSRVGTDTQYF. In nucleotides, the CDR3 is TGTGCCAGCAGCCGGGTTGGCACAGATACGCAGTATTTT.

The chain uses TRBV4-2 and TRBJ2-1; D possibly matches TRBD1 or TRBD2 (6 bases each). The CDR3 covers 18 residues. V was trimmed by 0 bases and J by 4 bases, leaving 19 bases between them. Looked up from germline, CDR1 is LGHNA and CDR2 is YNFKEQ. The CDR3 DNA is TGTGCCAGCAGCCAAGAAAGCGGTAGGTGGGGGGCATACAATGAGCAGTTCTTC. Encoded protein: CASSQESGRWGAYNEQFF.

The rearrangement uses TRBV7-3 and TRBJ2-1; D possibly matches TRBD1 or TRBD2 (6 bases each). V shed 2 bases and J shed 9 bases, with 11 bases lying between them. Germline lookup yields CDR1 SGHTA and CDR2 FQGTGA. The CDR3 has 13 residues. The CDR3 reads CASSLGGGTEQFF. The CDR3, as DNA: TGTGCCAGCAGCTTAGGGGGCGGGACTGAGCAGTTCTTC.

The V gene is TRBV4-1, the J gene TRBJ1-1; possibly TRBD1 for D (5 bases). The CDR3 extends over 15 amino acids. Germline CDR1 reads MGHRA; CDR2 reads YSYEKL. V was pared by 4 bases and J by 4 bases, with 16 bases between. This CDR3 reads CASSPRQSGVTEAFF. The DNA for the CDR3 is TGCGCCAGCAGCCCCCGACAGAGCGGGGTCACTGAAGCTTTCTTT.

The chain recombines TRBV7-2 with TRBJ2-5, with D perhaps matching TRBD1 (7 bases). Germline loops: CDR1 SGHTA, CDR2 FQGNSA. The CDR3 consists of 14 residues. V was cut by 2 bases and J by 7 bases, with 14 bases left in between. The CDR3 DNA follows: TGTGCCAGCAGCTTAACAGGGGCGGGGCGGACCCAGTACTTC. It specifies CASSLTGAGRTQYF.

This chain uses TRBV29-1 with TRBJ1-1; D uncertain. Germline V gene data show CDR1 as SQVTM and CDR2 as ANQGSEA. V dropped 4 bases and J dropped 0 bases, with 12 bases sitting between them. The CDR3 sequence is 14 residues long. In DNA, the CDR3 is TGCAGCGTTGTAAAGGACGGATTGAACACTGAAGCTTTCTTT. Protein product: CSVVKDGLNTEAFF.